This TCR beta chain was profiled in a study of T cells after posttransplantation cyclophosphamide. Study-wide points: Blood and skin or GI T cell repertoires showed limited TRB overlap. Later blood repertoires were often dominated by clones from the donor CD8+ memory compartment. TRB clonality was highly associated with recipient CMV seropositivity and reactivation.

Sequencing was performed with immunoSEQ multiplex PCR; in TCRdb, only in-frame clones are kept and a portion is missing. The sample records approximately 45,000 clones, 92% being singletons. From germline, CDR1 is SEHNR and CDR2 FQNEAQ (reference sequence). The CDR3 extends over 15 amino acids. The germline V and J ends were trimmed by 5 bases and 6 bases, with 19 bases remaining between them. This clone was counted a single time. Its antigen is not known. V and J are TRBV7-9 and TRBJ1-2; D is ambiguous. Sequenced: PBMCs. This receptor was taken from a woman aged 45-60 years in good health and a related stem cell transplant donor. In DNA, the CDR3 is TGTGCCAGCAGCCCTACTTTTGGCAGGAAGGATGGCTACACCTTC. The encoded protein is CASSPTFGRKDGYTF.